The TCR beta chain under discussion was sequenced for a study of shared clonotypes between healthy human individuals. The table came from immunoSEQ multiplex PCR; TCRdb's copy has only in-frame clones and leaves some out. The sample lists around 940,000 clones; 76% were seen once. This CDR3 comprises 11 residues. Germline lookup yields CDR1 DFQATT and CDR2 SNEGSKA (reference sequence). V lost 8 bases to trimming and J lost 5 bases, with 12 bases between them. The sequenced material came from memory CD4+ T cells sorted from blood. This sample's subset: CD45RA-negative fraction. The chain employs TRBV20-1 and TRBJ2-5; D unresolved. The clonotype comes from a man between 18 and 29 years old in good health. CDR3 sequence (DNA): TGCAGTTGCTGGTGGGCGGAGACCCAGTACTTC. Translated: CSCWWAETQYF.